This T cell receptor (beta chain) was observed in a study of blood T cell repertoires in COVID-19. On the study more broadly: PBMCs, B-cell-depleted T cells, or T cells were the source of the cDNA or gDNA that made up the material.

Clones were read by immunoSEQ multiplex PCR, and TCRdb kept only the in-frame ones, dropping some. The sample lists 300,000 to 400,000 clones, roughly 90% occurring once. The V end was cut by 2 bases, the J end by 3 bases, with 9 bases between. CDR1 SGHTA and CDR2 FQGTGA come from the germline V gene. This CDR3 has 14 amino acids. Participants came from about 23 US areas, aged about 18 to 90 years. The study assigned cohorts using participant-reported clinical history. This receptor was identified in a woman in her twenties or thirties with acute COVID-19. The gene calls are TRBV7-3 and TRBJ2-3, with D perhaps TRBD1 (5 bases). Sequenced sample: PBMCs or T cells enriched from blood (not recorded which). As DNA, the CDR3 is TGTGCCAGCAGCTTACAGACAGCGACAGATACGCAGTATTTT. Residues: CASSLQTATDTQYF. The complete variable domain, with remaining parts taken from reference TRBV7-3 and TRBJ2-3, reads GAGVSQTPSNKVTEKGKYVELRCDPISGHTALYWYRQSLGQGPEFLIYFQGTGAADDSGLPNDRFFAVRPEGSVSTLKIQRTERGDSAVYLCASSLQTATDTQYFGPGTRLTVL.